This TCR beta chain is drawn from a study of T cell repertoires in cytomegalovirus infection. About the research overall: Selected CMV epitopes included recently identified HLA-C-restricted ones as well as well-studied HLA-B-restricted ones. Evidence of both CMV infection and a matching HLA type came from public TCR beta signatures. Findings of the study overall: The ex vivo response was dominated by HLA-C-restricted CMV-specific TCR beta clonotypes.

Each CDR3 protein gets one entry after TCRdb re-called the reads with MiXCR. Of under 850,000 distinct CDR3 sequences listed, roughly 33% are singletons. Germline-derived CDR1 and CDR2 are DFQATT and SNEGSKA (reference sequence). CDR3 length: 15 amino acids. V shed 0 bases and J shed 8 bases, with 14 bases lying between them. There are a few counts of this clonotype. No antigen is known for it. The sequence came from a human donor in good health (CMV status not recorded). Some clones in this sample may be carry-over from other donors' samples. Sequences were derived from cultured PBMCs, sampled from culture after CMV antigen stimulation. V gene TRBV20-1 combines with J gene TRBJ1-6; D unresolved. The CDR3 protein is CSARDSYFRDSPLHF. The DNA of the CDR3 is TGCAGTGCTAGAGATTCATATTTTCGGGATTCACCCCTCCACTTT.